The present T cell receptor (beta chain) was sequenced within a study of T cells in Graves' hyperthyroidism and ophthalmopathy. Study-level points and caveats: The blood repertoire included most of the expanded thyroid clonotypes above 0.001. Before onset, by a median of approximately 5.9 months, the model predicted ophthalmopathy.

Note on this clonotype: Its antigen is not identified.

The TCR beta CDR3 regions underwent amplification using RNA transcripts as the source. Carried out on the TCR CDR3, a first-round RT-PCR used the HTBI primer set. TCRdb recomputed calls from the multiplex PCR reads with MiXCR, one row per CDR3 protein. This table has about half a million distinct CDR3 sequences, approximately 25% appearing once. CDR3 length: 16 amino acids. CDR1 and CDR2 from the germline V gene are MGHDK and SYGVNS. V was pared by 4 bases and J by 1 base, with 3 bases of the junction left unmatched. This sequence was found in a young woman with Graves' ophthalmopathy. The chain has TRBV25-1 and TRBJ2-7, with 14 bases matching TRBD2. The sequenced sample consisted of blood. In DNA form, the CDR3 reads TGTGCCAGCAGTGCCGGGACTAGCGGGAGATCCTACGAGCAGTACTTC. Translation gives CASSAGTSGRSYEQYF.